The 5 T cell receptor beta chains below all came from one sample that was sequenced in a study of graft-versus-host responses after intestinal transplantation. What these receptors recognize is not known. Some clones are missing from TCRdb's copy, which holds only in-frame ones; the method was immunoSEQ multiplex PCR. The sample records 90,000 to 150,000 clones, roughly 91% being singletons. The specimen was unstimulated CD4+ T cells sorted from spleen or lymph node cells, collected before intestinal transplant. These receptors were taken from a human donor who received an intestinal transplant.

CDR3: CAWSVLRIPDTQYF. The CDR3, as DNA: TGTGCCTGGAGTGTACTCCGGATCCCAGATACGCAGTATTTT. The chain carries TRBV30 and TRBJ2-3; D is ambiguous. Germline CDR1 GTSNPN, CDR2 SVGIG (reference sequence). This CDR3 is 14 amino acids long. V lost 0 bases and J lost 4, with 11 bases in between.

The chain uses TRBV15 and TRBJ2-6; D not resolved. Germline CDR1 is LNHNV and CDR2 is YYDKDF (reference sequence). The V gene lost 6 bases and the J gene lost 0 bases, with 18 bases spanning the gap. This CDR3 has 18 residues. The CDR3 DNA reads TGTGCCACCAGTCCTCCCGGGCCTCAAAGCTCTGGGGCCAACGTCCTGACTTTC. Residues: CATSPPGPQSSGANVLTF. The whole variable domain, remainder taken from reference TRBV15 and TRBJ2-6, is DAMVIQNPRYQVTQFGKPVTLSCSQTLNHNVMYWYQQKSSQAPKLLFHYYDKDFNNEADTPDNFQSRRPNTSFCFLDIRSPGLGDTAMYLCATSPPGPQSSGANVLTFGAGSRLTVL.

The rearrangement joins TRBV7-8 to TRBJ1-4; D unresolved. Germline CDR1 is SGHVS and CDR2 is FQNEAQ. The CDR3 sequence is 14 residues long. For the CDR3, the DNA is TGTGCAGCGTGCGGGGATATGAGTTATGAAAAACTGTTTTTT. As protein: CAACGDMSYEKLFF.

The J gene is TRBJ2-5, the V gene TRBV7-6; no reliable D call. The V end was cut by 4 bases, the J end by 5 bases, with 14 bases between. The V gene's germline CDR1 is SGHVS and CDR2 FNYEAQ. The CDR3 extends over 14 amino acids. As DNA, the CDR3 is TGTGCCAGCAGCTCGAACAGTGGGTGGGAGACCCAGTACTTC. Its protein product is CASSSNSGWETQYF. The full variable domain, completed using reference TRBV7-6 and TRBJ2-5, is GAGVSQSPRYKVTKRGQDVALRCDPISGHVSLYWYRQALGQGPEFLTYFNYEAQQDKSGLPNDRFSAERPEGSISTLTIQRTEQRDSAMYRCASSSNSGWETQYFGPGTRLLVL.

This chain uses TRBV27 with TRBJ2-1; 10 nucleotides agree with TRBD2. There are 17 residues in the CDR3. CDR1 MNHEY and CDR2 SMNVEV come from the germline V gene (reference sequence). The ends lost 2 bases at V and 4 bases at J; junction bases unmatched: 8. In nucleotides, the CDR3 is TGTGCCAGCAGTTTAGCTAGCGGGAGTCCCTCATACAATGAGCAGTTCTTC. Its translation is CASSLASGSPSYNEQFF.